Listed here is a single T cell receptor beta chain. This clone was observed once. No antigen is known for it. No much larger clonotype is one base removed from it; base qualities were not supplied. This record belongs to a study of blood T cell repertoires in COVID-19 (dated by TCRdb to 2018 to 2020). About the full investigation: Collaborator samples came from the United States, Italy and Spain and covered acute and convalescent phases of COVID-19. Samples were obtained from the ongoing ImmuneRACE study (first 160 participants) and from over 1,000 subjects provided by 6 global collaborators. The repertoires were released in a freely available public database intended as a resource for research on the immune response to SARS-CoV-2. Subjects who had been exposed to COVID-19, were actively infected with it, or had recovered from it provided the deeply sampled blood TCRbeta repertoires that made up the dataset. Sample metadata almost always included a de-identified subject ID, COVID-19 status, age in years and sex. The prospective study material was composed of cDNA or gDNA derived from T cells, B-cell-depleted T cells, or PBMCs. Where available, HLA class I and class II types were taken from metadata supplied by the sample provider and were not determined by assay-based typing.

What the authors observed across the whole study: The amount of clinical and demographic metadata varied by source and participant and was provided uncurated.

The collaborating institutions used their own protocols to collect whole blood in K2EDTA tubes. For TCRbeta analysis, collaborator samples were shipped as frozen whole blood, as isolated PBMCs, or as DNA extracted from either sample type. CDR3 length: 14 amino acids, cysteine to phenylalanine. The entry retains the CDR3 DNA only, 42 bases that are in frame from base 1. Deletion took 5 bases off V and 0 bases off J, with a span of 4 bases between the germline ends. The CDR1 and CDR2 encoded by the germline V gene are KGHDR and SFDVKD. The immunoSEQ Assay, a bias-controlled multiplex PCR, was used to amplify TCRbeta CDR3 regions from genomic DNA. On the authors' methods: Within the assay, amplification of reference gene primers was used to estimate how many nucleated cells each sample contained. To quantify the absolute abundance of each unique TCRbeta CDR3 rearrangement, sequence reads were collapsed and filtered. For each sample, productive Simpson clonality was calculated as the square root of Simpson's diversity index over productive rearrangements. This is the immuneACCESS table as TCRdb keeps it, with only in-frame sequences that have V and J called. A part of the clones is gone; compared with another copy, unresolved V genes explain less than half, and the rest is unexplained. V and J calls and clone size are those listed in that table; D and trimming were worked out from the DNA. In all, the sample holds tens of thousands of clones, and 80% to 90% of those were seen once. Together, the top ten hold about 5.5% of the sample.

This sequence uses TRBV24-1 and TRBJ2-6, with the D gene not confidently named. The sequence was obtained from a woman at least 80 years old with active or convalescent COVID-19. The sequenced sample consisted of peripheral blood. The nucleotide sequence is given as TGTGCCACCAGTGCTTCCTCTGGGGCCAACGTCCTGACTTTC. Translation gives CATSASSGANVLTF.